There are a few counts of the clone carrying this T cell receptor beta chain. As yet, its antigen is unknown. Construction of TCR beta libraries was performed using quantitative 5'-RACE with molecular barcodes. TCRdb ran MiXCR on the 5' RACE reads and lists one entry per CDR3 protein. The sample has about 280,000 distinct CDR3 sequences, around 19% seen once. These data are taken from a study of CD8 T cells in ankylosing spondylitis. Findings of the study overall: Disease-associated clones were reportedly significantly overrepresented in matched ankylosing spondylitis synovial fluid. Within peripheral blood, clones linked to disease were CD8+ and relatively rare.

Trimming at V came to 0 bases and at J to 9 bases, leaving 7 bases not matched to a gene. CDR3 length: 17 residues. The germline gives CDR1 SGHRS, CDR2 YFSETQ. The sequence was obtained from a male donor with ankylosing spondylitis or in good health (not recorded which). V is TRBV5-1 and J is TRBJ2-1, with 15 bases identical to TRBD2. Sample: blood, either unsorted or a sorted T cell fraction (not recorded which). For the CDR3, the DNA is TGCGCCAGCAGCTTGGAAGGGACTAGCGGGAGGCAGGGTGAGCAGTTCTTC. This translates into CASSLEGTSGRQGEQFF.